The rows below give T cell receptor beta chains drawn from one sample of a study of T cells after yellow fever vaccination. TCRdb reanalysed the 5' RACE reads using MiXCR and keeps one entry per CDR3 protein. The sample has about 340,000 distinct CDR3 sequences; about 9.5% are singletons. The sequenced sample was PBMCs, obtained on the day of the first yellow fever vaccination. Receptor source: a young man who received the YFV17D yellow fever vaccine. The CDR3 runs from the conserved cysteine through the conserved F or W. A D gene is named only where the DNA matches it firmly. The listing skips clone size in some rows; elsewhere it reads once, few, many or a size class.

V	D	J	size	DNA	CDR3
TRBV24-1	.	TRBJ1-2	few	TGTGCCATAGAAGGGAGGGCGATGGGGGGCTACACCTTC	CAIEGRAMGGYTF
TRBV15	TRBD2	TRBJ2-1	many	TGTGCCACCAGCAGAGGGGCCCCGGCTAGCGGGGGGACCTACAATGAGCAGTTCTTC	CATSRGAPASGGTYNEQFF
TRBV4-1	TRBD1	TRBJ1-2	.	TGCGCCAGCGGGACAGGGGGCAACTATGGCTACACCTTC	CASGTGGNYGYTF
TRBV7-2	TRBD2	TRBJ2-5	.	TGTGCCAGCAGCTTAGAGTCGGCTAGCGGGGTAGAGACCCAGTACTTC	CASSLESASGVETQYF
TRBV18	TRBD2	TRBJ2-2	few	TGTGCCAGCTCACCACGTGGTAGCGGGGGACCACTTTCTTACACCGGGGAGCTGTTTTTT	CASSPRGSGGPLSYTGELFF
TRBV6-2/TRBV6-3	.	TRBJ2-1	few	TGTGCCAGCAGTTATATACAAATTTACAATGAGCAGTTCTTC	CASSYIQIYNEQFF
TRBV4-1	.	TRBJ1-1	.	TGCGCCAGCAGCCAAGATAGTTTCAGGTGGGGCGCTGAAGCTTTCTTT	CASSQDSFRWGAEAFF
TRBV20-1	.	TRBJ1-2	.	TGCAGTGCTAGTCGGGAAAAGGGAACTAACTATGGCTACACCTTC	CSASREKGTNYGYTF
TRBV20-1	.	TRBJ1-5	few	TGCAGTGCTGTAAGGATCAATCAGCCCCAGCATTTT	CSAVRINQPQHF
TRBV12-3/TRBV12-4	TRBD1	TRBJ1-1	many	TGTGCCAGCGGGGAGGGGGCGAACACTGAAGCTTTCTTT	CASGEGANTEAFF
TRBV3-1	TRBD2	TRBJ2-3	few	TGTGCCAGCAGCCCACAAAGGCGGGGGGCTAGCACAGATACGCAGTATTTT	CASSPQRRGASTDTQYF
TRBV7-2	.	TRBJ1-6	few	TGTGCCAGCAGCGCCACAGCTACGGTTCTTAATTCACCCCTCCACTTT	CASSATATVLNSPLHF
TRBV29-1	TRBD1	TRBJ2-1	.	TGCAGCGTCGGTACCGGGACAGGGAAATCCTACAATGAGCAGTTCTTC	CSVGTGTGKSYNEQFF
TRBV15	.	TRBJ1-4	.	TGTGCCACCAGCACGGGTCGTAGGGAAAAACTGTTTTTT	CATSTGRREKLFF
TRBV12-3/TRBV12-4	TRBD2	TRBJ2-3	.	TGTGCCAACGCAATTAGCGGGGACACAGATACGCAGTATTTT	CANAISGDTDTQYF
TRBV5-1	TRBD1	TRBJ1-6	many	TGCGCCAGCAGCTTGGGGACAGGGGCGAATTCACCCCTCCACTTT	CASSLGTGANSPLHF
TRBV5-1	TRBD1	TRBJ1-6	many	TGCGCCAGCAGATTCGGAGGGGGCGCCTCCTATAATTCACCCCTCCACTTT	CASRFGGGASYNSPLHF
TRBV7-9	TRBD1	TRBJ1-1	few	TGTGCCAGCAGCTTAAGGCTTATACAGGGGGGAAATACTGAAGCTTTCTTT	CASSLRLIQGGNTEAFF
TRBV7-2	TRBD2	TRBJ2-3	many	TGTGCCAGCAGTTCCCCTAGCGGGGGGGAGGATACGCAGTATTTT	CASSSPSGGEDTQYF
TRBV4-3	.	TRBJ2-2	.	TGCGCCAGCAGCATCCGGGCCGGGCACACCGGGGAGCTGTTTTTT	CASSIRAGHTGELFF
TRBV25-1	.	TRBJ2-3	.	TGTGCCAGCGGACGACCCGGGCCGGATACGCAGTATTTT	CASGRPGPDTQYF
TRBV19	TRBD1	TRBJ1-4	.	TGTGCCAGTAGTCCGTGGACAGGGCGAGGCGAAAAACTGTTTTTT	CASSPWTGRGEKLFF
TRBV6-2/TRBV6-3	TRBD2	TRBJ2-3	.	TGTGCCAGCAGATCCTTCCTAGCGGGGGTCGGCACAGATACGCAGTATTTT	CASRSFLAGVGTDTQYF
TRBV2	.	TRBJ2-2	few	TGTGCCAGCAGTGAATCCCGGAGCACCGGGGAGCTGTTTTTT	CASSESRSTGELFF
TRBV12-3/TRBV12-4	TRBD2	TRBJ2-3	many	TGTGCCAGCAGTTTCATGGGGGGGACAGATACGCAGTATTTT	CASSFMGGTDTQYF
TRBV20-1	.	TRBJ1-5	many	TGCAGTGCGGCCAAAGGTCAGCCCCAGCATTTT	CSAAKGQPQHF
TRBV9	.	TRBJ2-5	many	TGTGCCAGCAGCGTAGGCCCTGGCGGTGGGGGCGAGACCCAGTACTTC	CASSVGPGGGGETQYF
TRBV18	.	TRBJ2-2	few	TGTGCCAGCTCACCAAGGGCCCTGAACACCGGGGAGCTGTTTTTT	CASSPRALNTGELFF
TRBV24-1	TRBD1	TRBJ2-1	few	TGTGCCACCAGTGACCCGGGACAGGGGTACAATGAGCAGTTCTTC	CATSDPGQGYNEQFF
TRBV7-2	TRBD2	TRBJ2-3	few	TGTGCCAGCAGCTTTTGGGGGGGGACAGATACGCAGTATTTT	CASSFWGGTDTQYF
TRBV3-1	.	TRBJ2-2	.	TGTGCCAGCAGCCAAAGTCCCAGCGGGGAGCTGTTTTTT	CASSQSPSGELFF
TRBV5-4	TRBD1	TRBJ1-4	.	TGTGCCAGCAGCTTGGCGTCCGACAGGGTTTTT	CASSLASDRVF
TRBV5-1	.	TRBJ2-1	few	TGCGCCAGCAGCTTGTCCCCCTCCTACAATGAGCAGTTCTTC	CASSLSPSYNEQFF
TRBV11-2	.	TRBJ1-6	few	TGTGCCAGCAGCGTAACAGGGTATACGAGGTCACCCCTCCACTTT	CASSVTGYTRSPLHF
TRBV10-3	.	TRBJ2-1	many	TGTGCCATCAGTGAGTCGATTTATGAGCAGTTCTTC	CAISESIYEQFF
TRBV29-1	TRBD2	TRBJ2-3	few	TGCAGCGGGAGGCGGGGGAACACAGATACGCAGTATTTT	CSGRRGNTDTQYF
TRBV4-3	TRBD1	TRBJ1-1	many	TGCGCCAGCAGCCAAGGGCCAGGGGGCACCAGGAACACTGAAGCTTTCTTT	CASSQGPGGTRNTEAFF
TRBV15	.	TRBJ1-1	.	TGTGCCACCAGCATGGTTATGACCGCTGAAGCTTTCTTT	CATSMVMTAEAFF
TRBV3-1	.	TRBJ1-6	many	TGTGCCAGCAGCCACATCGACTCACCCCTCCACTTT	CASSHIDSPLHF
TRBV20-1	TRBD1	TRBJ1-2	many	TGCAGTGCTAGACTCGGGACAGGGGGCGATGACTATGGCTACACCTTC	CSARLGTGGDDYGYTF
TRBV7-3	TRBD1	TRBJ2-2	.	TGTGCCAGCAGCTTAGGCCCCGGACAGGAGTCGAACACCGGGGAGCTGTTTTTT	CASSLGPGQESNTGELFF
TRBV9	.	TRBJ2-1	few	TGTGCCAGCAGCGCAGGGACCGGCTCCTACAATGAGCAGTTCTTC	CASSAGTGSYNEQFF
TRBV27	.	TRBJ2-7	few	TGTGCCAGCACCCTAGTGGGGTCAGGGAGGTTAGGCGAGCAGTACTTC	CASTLVGSGRLGEQYF
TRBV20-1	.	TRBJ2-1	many	TGCAGTGCTAAACTCTGGGGGGCCTACAATGAGCAGTTCTTC	CSAKLWGAYNEQFF